These 20 T cell receptor beta chains originate from one sample sequenced in a study of shared clonotypes between healthy human individuals. Clones were sequenced by immunoSEQ multiplex PCR, and TCRdb holds only the in-frame ones, with some missing. Of around 510,000 clones listed, around 95% are singletons. The sample comprised naive CD4+ T cells sorted from blood. The subset here: CD45RA+ positively selected. The receptor set was obtained from a woman in her thirties in good health.

The J gene is TRBJ2-7, the V gene TRBV28, with 12 bases lining up with TRBD1. The CDR3 has 14 amino acids. Trimming cost V 6 bases and J 3 bases; bases outside gene matches: 3. Germline V gene sequence: CDR1 MDHEN, CDR2 SYDVKM. In DNA, the CDR3 is TGTGCCAGCAGGAGGGACAGGGGGCACTACGAGCAGTACTTC. Its translation is CASRRDRGHYEQYF.

The gene calls are TRBV10-1 and TRBJ1-2; 7 positions agree with TRBD1. The germline V gene encodes CDR1 WNHNN and CDR2 SYGVQD (reference sequence). This CDR3 is 17 amino acids long. Trimming cost V 7 bases and J 3 bases; bases outside gene matches: 17. Here the CDR3 DNA reads TGCGCCAGCACCGCACGTAGGGGGCGACTTTTGTACTATGGCTACACCTTC. Protein product: CASTARRGRLLYYGYTF.

V and J are TRBV7-9 and TRBJ2-1, with D perhaps TRBD2 (5 bases). Germline CDR1 reads SEHNR; CDR2 reads FQNEAQ (reference sequence). The CDR3 is made up of 16 amino acids. V lost 4 bases, J lost 6 bases, and 19 bases lay in between. As DNA, the CDR3 is TGTGCCAGCAGCTCGAACCGGGATACTATCGTCAATGAGCAGTTCTTC. It translates to CASSSNRDTIVNEQFF. The whole variable domain, filled in from reference TRBV7-9 and TRBJ2-1, reads DTGVSQNPRHKITKRGQNVTFRCDPISEHNRLYWYRQTLGQGPEFLTYFQNEAQLEKSRLLSDRFSAERPKGSFSTLEIQRTEQGDSAMYLCASSSNRDTIVNEQFFGPGTRLTVL.

The J gene is TRBJ2-1, the V gene TRBV5-6, with unresolved D. The CDR3 totals 13 residues. V lost 3 bases to trimming and J lost 3 bases, with 7 bases between them. Germline V gene lookup returns CDR1 SGHDT and CDR2 YYEEEE. DNA of the CDR3: TGTGCCAGCAGCTCAGCCTACTACAATGAGCAGTTCTTC. It yields the protein CASSSAYYNEQFF.

The chain recombines TRBV2 with TRBJ1-4; a possible D gene is TRBD1 (6 bases). Trimming removed 7 bases from V and 6 bases from J, with 9 bases in between. Germline lookup yields CDR1 SNHLY and CDR2 FYNNEI. The CDR3 sequence is 12 residues long. CDR3 residues: CASNGQYEKLFF. For the CDR3, the DNA is TGTGCCAGCAATGGACAGTATGAAAAACTGTTTTTT.

This clone occurred once. The chain uses TRBV5-1 and TRBJ1-3; no reliable D call. Germline CDR1 SGHRS, CDR2 YFSETQ. V lost 7 bases and J 0 bases, leaving 14 bases between the germline ends. The CDR3 extends over 15 amino acids. CDR3 nucleotide sequence: TGCGCCAGCTCGGACGGACGGAGCTCTGGAAACACCATATATTTT. This encodes CASSDGRSSGNTIYF.

V and J are TRBV5-4 and TRBJ1-2; 7 positions agree with TRBD1. Germline V lookup: CDR1 SGHNT, CDR2 YYREEE (reference sequence). The CDR3 consists of 16 residues. The ends lost 6 bases at V and 0 bases at J; junction bases unmatched: 11. The CDR3 reads CASNDRENLANYGYTF. CDR3 in DNA: TGTGCCAGCAACGACAGGGAAAATTTGGCTAACTATGGCTACACCTTC.

CDR3: CASSLAGTSGIYEQYF. In nucleotides, the CDR3 is TGTGCCAGCAGCTTAGCAGGGACTAGCGGGATCTACGAGCAGTACTTC. The chain is built from TRBV7-9 and TRBJ2-7; 13 nucleotides align to TRBD2. Trimming took 0 bases from V and 3 from J; bases not matched to a gene: 2. CDR3 size: 16 residues. The germline V gene has CDR1 SEHNR and CDR2 FQNEAQ (reference sequence).

Concerning this clone itself: Other DNA sequences in the sample encode the same CDR3. The rearrangement joins TRBV5-1 to TRBJ1-1; D ambiguous. CDR3 length: 13 residues. In germline, CDR1 is SGHRS, CDR2 YFSETQ. V gave up 0 bases and J gave up 2 bases, with 5 bases separating them. The CDR3: CASSLGSNTEAFF. In DNA form, the CDR3 reads TGCGCCAGCAGCTTGGGCAGTAACACTGAAGCTTTCTTT.

The rearrangement joins TRBV28 to TRBJ1-1, with a weak D call TRBD1 (5 bases). V lost 10 bases and J lost 5, with 11 bases in between. The CDR3 sequence is 11 residues long. Germline assignment: CDR1 MDHEN and CDR2 SYDVKM. The CDR3 DNA reads as TGTGCCACCCGGCGGGGGACTGAAGCTTTCTTT. Translation gives CATRRGTEAFF.

This sequence joins TRBV5-8 and TRBJ2-1; D is possibly TRBD1 (6 bases). The CDR3 has 14 residues. CDR1 and CDR2 from the germline V gene are SGHTS and YDEGEE. V lost 6 bases, J lost 10 bases, and 20 bases lay in between. The CDR3 spells CASTRDTEVAEQFF. The CDR3 DNA is TGTGCCAGCACCCGGGACACAGAGGTCGCCGAGCAGTTCTTC.

The gene calls are TRBV28 and TRBJ1-4, with D perhaps TRBD1 (5 bases). From germline, CDR1 is MDHEN and CDR2 SYDVKM. V lost 0 bases, J lost 8 bases, and 13 bases lay in between. The CDR3 consists of 15 residues. CDR3 nucleotides: TGTGCCAGCAGTTTATGGGGACCCGAGGGGGAAAAACTGTTTTTT. Amino acids: CASSLWGPEGEKLFF.

This chain uses TRBV18 with TRBJ2-3; 9 nucleotides align to TRBD1. Germline V lookup: CDR1 KGHSH, CDR2 LQKENI. J was trimmed by 5 bases and V by 3 bases; bases with no gene match: 3. CDR3 length: 14 residues. The CDR3 nucleotides are TGTGCCAGCTCACCTCGACAGGGGGAAGATACGCAGTATTTT. It specifies CASSPRQGEDTQYF.

The chain carries TRBV5-4 and TRBJ1-1; 7 bases align to TRBD1. Germline lookup yields CDR1 SGHNT and CDR2 YYREEE (reference sequence). There are 16 residues in the CDR3. J gave up 6 bases and V 5 bases, and 16 bases lay outside the gene matches. CDR3 nucleotide sequence: TGTGCCAGCAGGGAAGCCGCAGGGGGTGGGGAATCTGAAGCTTTCTTT. Its protein product is CASREAAGGGESEAFF.

The CDR3 loop is CASSQSNRGLAGTRGLFF. In DNA form, the CDR3 reads TGCGCCAGCAGTCAATCTAACAGGGGACTAGCGGGAACTCGTGGGCTGTTTTTT. The rearrangement links TRBV23-1 to TRBJ2-2, with 13 bases that match TRBD2. TRBV23-1 is filed as an ORF, its function uncertain. Germline trimming cut 0 bases from V and 13 bases from J; bases unmatched to any gene: 14. This CDR3 region has 18 residues.

The chain links TRBV11-3 to TRBJ2-1; 10 nucleotides agree with TRBD1. This CDR3 comprises 15 residues. Germline CDR1 SGHNT, CDR2 YENEEA. V was clipped by 5 bases and J by 5 bases; unmatched bases: 6. The CDR3 protein is CASSPRDRGHNEQFF. CDR3 bases: TGTGCCAGCAGCCCTAGGGACAGGGGACACAATGAGCAGTTCTTC.

This clone was seen a few times. J is TRBJ1-2 and V is TRBV10-3; 9 bases are a match to TRBD1. Trimming removed 7 bases from V and 4 bases from J; junction bases left unmatched: 7. Germline V lookup: CDR1 ENHRY, CDR2 SYGVKD. This CDR3 comprises 14 residues. The CDR3 region is CAINVGQGSYGYTF. The CDR3 DNA is TGTGCCATCAATGTGGGACAGGGATCCTATGGCTACACCTTC.

The J gene is TRBJ1-1, the V gene TRBV5-4; D gene unclear. CDR3 length: 15 amino acids. Trimming cost V 4 bases and J 1 base, with 14 bases left between them. Germline assignment: CDR1 SGHNT and CDR2 YYREEE (reference sequence). CDR3 loop: CASSLGRTPNTEAFF. The CDR3 DNA follows: TGTGCCAGCAGCCTCGGCCGAACCCCGAACACTGAAGCTTTCTTT.

The chain uses TRBV18 and TRBJ2-3, with unresolved D. CDR1 KGHSH and CDR2 LQKENI come from the germline V gene. The CDR3 is made up of 14 amino acids. V shed 3 bases and J shed 6 bases, with 13 bases lying between them. DNA of the CDR3: TGTGCCAGCTCACCGGAAGGCTGGGTGGATACGCAGTATTTT. Residues: CASSPEGWVDTQYF.

This chain uses TRBV20-1 with TRBJ2-7; tentatively, D is TRBD2 (5 bases). Germline CDR1 DFQATT, CDR2 SNEGSKA (reference sequence). The V and J ends lost 0 bases and 7 bases respectively, with 7 bases between them. The CDR3 consists of 11 residues. CDR3 protein: CSARDRGEQYF. As DNA, the CDR3 is TGCAGTGCTAGAGACCGGGGAGAGCAGTACTTC.